This paragraph covers one TCR beta chain sequence. This receptor's antigen is unknown. Base qualities are missing; no much larger clone stands one base away. Participants in the prospective study were aged about 18 to 90 years, lived in under 30 United States geographic areas, and enrolled through a virtual design. Cohort assignment in the prospective study relied on participant-reported clinical history from a screening survey and a study questionnaire. Exposed participants had been in contact with someone with a PCR-confirmed or clinician-diagnosed COVID-19 case within 2 weeks of study entry. Each participant in the prospective study had whole blood, serum and a nasopharyngeal or oropharyngeal swab collected by mobile phlebotomists. Over a roughly 2-month period, participants in the prospective study had the option of providing additional blood draws and questionnaires. Before DNA extraction, prospective study blood samples were shipped either frozen or at room temperature.

This entry comes from a study of blood T cell repertoires in COVID-19 (TCRdb year 2020). About the study as a whole: The collaborator samples originated in the United States, Italy and Spain and spanned the acute and convalescent phases of COVID-19. The prospective study material was composed of cDNA or gDNA derived from T cells, B-cell-depleted T cells, or PBMCs. The dataset comprised deeply sampled blood TCRbeta repertoires from subjects exposed to, actively infected with, or recovered from COVID-19. The repertoires were released in a freely available public database meant as a resource for research on the immune response to SARS-CoV-2. The samples were drawn from the first 160 participants of the ongoing ImmuneRACE study and from 1,254 subjects provided by 6 global collaborators. A de-identified subject ID, COVID-19 status, age in years and sex were almost always included in the sample metadata. Where HLA class I and class II types were available, the types were taken from metadata supplied by the sample provider, not from assay-based typing. Broad study findings and their caveats: The amount of clinical and demographic metadata varied by source and participant and was provided uncurated.

TCRbeta CDR3 regions were amplified from genomic DNA using the immunoSEQ Assay, a bias-controlled multiplex PCR. The source study handled its data this way. Nucleated cell counts per sample were estimated from amplification of reference gene primers within the assay. Sequence reads were collapsed and filtered to measure the absolute abundance of every unique TCRbeta CDR3 rearrangement. For each sample, productive Simpson clonality was calculated by taking the square root of Simpson's diversity index across productive rearrangements. TCRdb took this table from immuneACCESS and kept in-frame rearrangements with V and J called. Such tables lack part of the clones; where checked against another copy, unresolved V genes explain under half of the gap, and the rest is unexplained. From that table come the V and J calls and clone size; the DNA was used to work out D and trimming. The sample table holds fewer than 350,000 clones, of which approximately 91% were seen once. The top ten constitute just over 1% of the sample.

Counted from cysteine to phenylalanine, this CDR3 has 15 amino acids. Just the 45-base CDR3 DNA is kept, in frame starting at base 1. V is reduced by 2 bases and J by 5 bases, leaving a spacing of 16 bases between them. The germline V gene encodes CDR1 SGHRS and CDR2 YFSETQ. This sequence was found in a woman aged 30 to 39 who had been exposed to COVID-19. Sequencing was performed on PBMCs or T cells enriched from blood (not recorded which). The V gene is TRBV5-1 and the J gene is TRBJ2-5; TRBD2 is possibly the D segment (5 matching bases). The CDR3 protein: CASSLGSPLEETQYF. The DNA sequence is TGCGCCAGCAGCTTAGGGAGTCCCCTAGAGGAGACCCAGTACTTC.